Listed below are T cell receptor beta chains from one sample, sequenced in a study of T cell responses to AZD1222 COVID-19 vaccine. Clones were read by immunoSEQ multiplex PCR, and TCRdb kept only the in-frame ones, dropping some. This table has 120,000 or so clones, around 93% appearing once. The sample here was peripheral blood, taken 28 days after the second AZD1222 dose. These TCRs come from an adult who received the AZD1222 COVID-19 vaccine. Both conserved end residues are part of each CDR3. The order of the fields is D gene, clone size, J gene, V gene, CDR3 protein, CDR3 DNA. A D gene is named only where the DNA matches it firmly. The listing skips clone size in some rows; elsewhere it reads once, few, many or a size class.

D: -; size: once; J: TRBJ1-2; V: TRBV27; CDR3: CASSLAWGTANYGYTF; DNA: TGTGCCAGCAGTCTAGCCTGGGGTACAGCTAACTATGGCTACACCTTC
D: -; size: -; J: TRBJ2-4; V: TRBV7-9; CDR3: CASSLGALPMGF; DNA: TGTGCCAGCAGCTTAGGGGCACTCCCCATGGGGTTC
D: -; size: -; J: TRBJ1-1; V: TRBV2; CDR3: CASRPGGGMNTEAFF; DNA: TGTGCCAGCAGGCCTGGGGGAGGGATGAACACTGAAGCTTTCTTT
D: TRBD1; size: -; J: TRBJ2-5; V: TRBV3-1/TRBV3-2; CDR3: CASSRGTGAFQETQYF; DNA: TGTGCCAGCTCCCGAGGGACAGGGGCGTTTCAAGAGACCCAGTACTTC
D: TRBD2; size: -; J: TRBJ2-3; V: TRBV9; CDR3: CASSVEASGDTQYF; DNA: TGTGCCAGCAGCGTAGAAGCTAGCGGAGATACGCAGTATTTT
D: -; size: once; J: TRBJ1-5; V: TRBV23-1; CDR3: CASREKTGLRPQHF; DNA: TGCGCCAGCAGGGAAAAGACAGGCTTGAGGCCCCAGCATTTT
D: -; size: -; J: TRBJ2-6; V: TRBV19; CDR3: CASSFVGGSDSGANVLTF; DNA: TGTGCCAGTAGTTTCGTAGGTGGGTCCGACTCTGGGGCCAACGTCCTGACTTTC
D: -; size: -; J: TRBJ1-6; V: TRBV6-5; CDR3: CASSSPNSPLHF; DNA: TGTGCCAGCAGTTCCCCCAATTCACCCCTCCACTTT
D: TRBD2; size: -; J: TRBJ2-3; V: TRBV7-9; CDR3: CASSLGSGAGDTQYF; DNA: TGTGCCAGCAGCTTAGGTAGCGGGGCGGGAGATACGCAGTATTTT
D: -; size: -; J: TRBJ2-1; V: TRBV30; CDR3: CAWSGLGKVQFF; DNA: TGTGCCTGGAGTGGCCTAGGGAAGGTGCAGTTCTTC
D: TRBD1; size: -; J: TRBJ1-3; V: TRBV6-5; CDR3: CASSPTGGTGNTIYF; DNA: TGTGCCAGCAGTCCTACAGGGGGCACTGGAAACACCATATATTTT
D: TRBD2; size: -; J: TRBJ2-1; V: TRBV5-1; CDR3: CASSLSSSGAYNEQFF; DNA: TGCGCCAGCAGCTTGAGCTCTAGCGGGGCCTACAATGAGCAGTTCTTC
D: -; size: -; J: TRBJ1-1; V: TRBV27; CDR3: CASSPRGAPEAFF; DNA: TGTGCCAGCAGTCCCCGGGGGGCTCCTGAAGCTTTCTTT
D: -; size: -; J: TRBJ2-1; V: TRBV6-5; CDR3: CASSRTGGSYNEQFF; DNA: TGTGCCAGCAGCCGAACCGGGGGCTCCTACAATGAGCAGTTCTTC
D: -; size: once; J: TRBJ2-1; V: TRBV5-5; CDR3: CASNLYNEQFF; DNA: TGTGCCAGCAACCTTTACAATGAGCAGTTCTTC
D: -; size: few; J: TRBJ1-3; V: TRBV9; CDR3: CASSVALQSSGNTIYF; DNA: TGTGCCAGCAGCGTAGCTCTACAGAGCTCTGGAAACACCATATATTTT
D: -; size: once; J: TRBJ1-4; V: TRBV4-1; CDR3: CASSQVPGRGGEKLFF; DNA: TGCGCCAGCAGCCAAGTTCCAGGACGGGGGGGTGAAAAACTGTTTTTT
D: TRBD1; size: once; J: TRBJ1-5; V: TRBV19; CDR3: CASSVNRGGQPQHF; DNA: TGTGCCAGTAGTGTCAACAGGGGGGGGCAGCCCCAGCATTTT